This entry lists 8 T cell receptor beta chains sequenced from one sample in a study of response to subunit inactivated influenza vaccine. TCRdb passed the RT-PCR reads through MiXCR, listing each CDR3 protein once. The data contain more than 550,000 distinct CDR3 sequences, approximately 12% of them singletons. Here the sequenced sample was PBMCs from blood, taken on the day of vaccination. The origin of the receptors is a man aged 50 to 59 who received an inactivated influenza vaccine.

This clonotype was seen only a few times. V and J are TRBV12-3 or TRBV12-4 and TRBJ1-1; the D is unclear. Deletions cut 4 bases from V and 3 bases from J, with 12 bases between. This CDR3 is built from 14 residues. The CDR3 protein is CASSWGNPDTEAFF. The CDR3 DNA reads as TGTGCCAGCAGTTGGGGAAACCCGGACACTGAAGCTTTCTTT.

The J gene is TRBJ2-1, the V gene TRBV7-8; D might be TRBD1 or TRBD2, each matching 6 bases. The CDR3 runs 16 residues. The V and J ends lost 2 bases and 4 bases respectively, with 15 bases between them. The germline V gene encodes CDR1 SGHVS and CDR2 FQNEAQ. The CDR3 is CASSLFTGGLYNEQFF. CDR3 DNA: TGTGCCAGCAGCTTATTTACTGGGGGGCTATACAATGAGCAGTTCTTC.

The gene calls are TRBV5-1 and TRBJ1-1; unclear D gene. V was trimmed by 4 bases and J by 4 bases, leaving 17 bases between them. This CDR3 spans 15 amino acids. The germline V gene encodes CDR1 SGHRS and CDR2 YFSETQ. The DNA for the CDR3 is TGCGCCAGCAGCCCTTCGGCTAGGGCGGTCACTGAAGCTTTCTTT. Encoded protein: CASSPSARAVTEAFF.

The V and J genes are TRBV6-5 and TRBJ2-2; D may be TRBD1 (6 bases). The CDR3 runs 14 residues. Between the trimmed V and J ends, which lost 4 bases and 6 bases, there was a span of 12 bases. The germline CDR1 and CDR2 sequences are MNHEY and SVGAGI. The CDR3 DNA sequence: TGTGCCAGCAGTTGGGCCAGGGGCCCCGGGGAGCTGTTTTTT. It yields the protein CASSWARGPGELFF.

This clonotype was detected only a few times. The gene calls are TRBV6-2 or TRBV6-3 and TRBJ2-2; weak D call: TRBD1 (5 bases). V gave up 5 bases and J gave up 8 bases, with 15 bases separating them. CDR1 MNHEY and CDR2 SVGEGT come from the germline V gene. CDR3 length: 14 amino acids. CDR3 nucleotides: TGTGCCAGCAGTAGAGACAGAGGCGGTGGGGAGCTGTTTTTT. Its translation is CASSRDRGGGELFF.

In its sample, this clonotype was seen a few times. The chain combines TRBV7-2 with TRBJ1-5; D is perhaps TRBD1 (5 bases). Trimming stripped 5 bases from V and 9 bases from J, with 17 bases between. The CDR3 runs 14 residues. Germline CDR1 SGHTA, CDR2 FQGNSA. CDR3 DNA sequence: TGTGCCAGCAGCCCTCAGGGCCCCCTAGGGCCCCAGCATTTT. Its protein product is CASSPQGPLGPQHF.

The chain carries TRBV9 and TRBJ2-7, with 11 nucleotides matching TRBD2. This CDR3 has 14 residues. The germline CDR1 and CDR2 sequences are SGDLS and YYNGEE. V shed 4 bases and J 6 bases; nucleotides not matched to a gene: 6. CDR3 nucleotide sequence: TGTGCCAGCAGCTCGTCCGGGACTAGCGGCGAGCAGTACTTC. Translation gives CASSSSGTSGEQYF.

This clonotype showed up just a few times. The chain links TRBV9 to TRBJ2-5; TRBD1 matches 7 bases. This CDR3 comprises 15 residues. The germline V gene encodes CDR1 SGDLS and CDR2 YYNGEE. Unmatched junction bases numbered 14, after V lost 3 bases and J lost 9 bases. CDR3 sequence reads: CASSASGQSGGPQYF. The CDR3 nucleotides are TGTGCCAGCAGCGCCTCGGGACAGTCCGGCGGGCCCCAGTACTTC.